This T cell receptor (beta chain) came from a study of early T cells in non-severe SARS-CoV-2 infection. This clonotype was seen repeatedly, ten times or more. The antigen is undetermined. Study conclusions and caveats: Reliance on VDJdb matching favored anti-spike CD8 responses; private and CD4 specificities were missed.

Individual cDNA molecules received unique molecular identifiers. MiXCR, applied by TCRdb to the 5' RACE reads, yields one record per CDR3 protein. The sample consists of about 80,000 distinct CDR3 sequences, 5% of them appearing once. This clonotype was obtained from an adult who was a healthcare worker with PCR-confirmed SARS-CoV-2 infection or an uninfected control (not recorded which). Specimen: whole blood, collected at baseline.

DNA of the CDR3: TGCAGTGGGATGACTCCGGGACTAGCGGCCTACGAGCAGTACTTC. Amino acids: CSGMTPGLAAYEQYF. This sequence joins TRBV20-1 and TRBJ2-7; 11 bases are a match to TRBD2. CDR1 and CDR2 (germline): DFQATT, SNEGSKA (reference sequence). CDR3 length: 15 amino acids. J was trimmed by 2 bases and V by 7 bases; bases with no gene match: 10.